A single sample is the source of the 17 T cell receptor beta chains below, sequenced in a study of OX40 agonist ivuxolimab in advanced cancers. Repertoires were generated with immunoSEQ multiplex PCR, while TCRdb's copy carries only in-frame clones and drops some. Counted here are 30,000 to 45,000 clones, around 80% occurring once; the ten biggest clones make up under 2%. This sample comprised CD4+ or CD8+ T cells sorted from blood, obtained in a trial of the OX40 agonist ivuxolimab. The receptors come from an adult with an advanced solid tumor such as melanoma, head and neck, liver or kidney cancer.

The V call is TRBV5-4, the J call TRBJ2-1, with 14 bases matching TRBD2. V dropped 4 bases and J dropped 0; count of bases not matched to a gene: 3. The CDR3 consists of 17 residues. CDR1 and CDR2 from the germline V gene are SGHNT and YYREEE (reference sequence). CDR3 amino acids: CASSPGLAGGSYNEQFF. The CDR3 nucleotides are TGTGCCAGCAGCCCAGGACTAGCGGGGGGCTCCTACAATGAGCAGTTCTTC.

The sample holds a few counts of this clone. The V and J genes are TRBV29-1 and TRBJ2-5; 10 positions agree with TRBD1. V gave up 6 bases and J gave up 4 bases; unmatched junction bases: 8. The CDR3 extends over 14 amino acids. Germline V gene data show CDR1 as SQVTM and CDR2 as ANQGSEA. CDR3 region: CSVGDRGARETQYF. In DNA, the CDR3 is TGCAGCGTCGGGGACAGGGGCGCGCGAGAGACCCAGTACTTC.

The table lists this clone with a few counts. The J gene is TRBJ1-3, the V gene TRBV28; tentative D call: TRBD1 (5 bases). This CDR3 region has 15 residues. The germline V gene has CDR1 MDHEN and CDR2 SYDVKM. The V gene lost 1 base and the J gene lost 4 bases, with 11 bases spanning the gap. Here the CDR3 reads CASSLSGQGGNTIYF. The CDR3 DNA is TGTGCCAGCAGTTTATCGGGGCAAGGAGGAAACACCATATATTTT.

CDR3 DNA: TGCAGTGTCAACTACGAGCAGTACTTC. Its protein product is CSVNYEQYF. V is TRBV20-1 and J is TRBJ2-7; no reliable D call. This CDR3 has 9 amino acids. V shed 7 bases and J shed 3 bases, with 4 bases lying between them. CDR1 DFQATT and CDR2 SNEGSKA come from the germline V gene (reference sequence).

This clone was seen more than once but under ten times. The chain uses TRBV7-9 and TRBJ2-5; D is possibly TRBD1 (6 bases). From germline, CDR1 is SEHNR and CDR2 FQNEAQ (reference sequence). The CDR3 runs 14 residues. V lost 1 base, J lost 5 bases, and 11 bases lay in between. The CDR3: CASSLVGASETQYF. The CDR3 nucleotides are TGTGCCAGCAGCTTAGTGGGGGCTAGCGAGACCCAGTACTTC.

The chain employs TRBV5-1 and TRBJ1-1; possibly TRBD1 for D (5 bases). The CDR3 totals 13 residues. Germline CDR1 SGHRS, CDR2 YFSETQ. V lost 3 bases, J lost 3 bases, and 9 bases lay in between. The CDR3 region is CASSWGGDTEAFF. The DNA for the CDR3 is TGCGCCAGCAGCTGGGGCGGGGACACTGAAGCTTTCTTT.

The chain combines TRBV6-5 with TRBJ2-7; 10 positions match TRBD2. The germline V gene has CDR1 MNHEY and CDR2 SVGAGI. V lost 4 bases to trimming and J lost 3 bases; unmatched junction nucleotides: 9. The CDR3 runs to 16 residues. CDR3 protein: CASSSPGLAAHYEQYF. Written as DNA, the CDR3 is TGTGCCAGCAGTTCCCCAGGACTAGCGGCTCACTACGAGCAGTACTTC.

This sequence joins TRBV5-1 and TRBJ2-2; no reliable D call. The length of the CDR3 is 13 residues. V was shortened by 4 bases and J by 4 bases, with 8 bases between the two germline ends. Per germline, CDR1 SGHRS and CDR2 YFSETQ. The CDR3 bases are TGCGCCAGCAGCACCGCCCTCACCGGGGAGCTGTTTTTT. Protein product: CASSTALTGELFF.

CDR3 sequence (DNA): TGTGCCAGCAGCTTGGTTGGCTCAGGGGGCCGAGAGACCCAGTACTTC. It yields the protein CASSLVGSGGRETQYF. The chain carries TRBV5-6 and TRBJ2-5; TRBD1 agrees at 8 bases. CDR3 size: 16 residues. Germline V gives CDR1 SGHDT, CDR2 YYEEEE. V lost 0 bases, J lost 4 bases, and 8 bases stayed unmatched.

The chain carries TRBV15 and TRBJ2-7; possible D gene TRBD2, 6 bases. Germline values: CDR1 LNHNV, CDR2 YYDKDF (reference sequence). The CDR3 totals 17 residues. Trimming removed 0 bases from V and 4 bases from J, with 19 bases in between. CDR3 loop: CATSRDLLALPLYEQYF. CDR3 coding DNA: TGTGCCACCAGCAGAGATCTTCTAGCGCTTCCCCTATACGAGCAGTACTTC.

The V gene is TRBV10-3, the J gene TRBJ1-3; no reliable D call. Between the trimmed V and J ends, which lost 8 bases and 0 bases, there was a span of 8 bases. The germline V gene has CDR1 ENHRY and CDR2 SYGVKD. This CDR3 is 13 amino acids long. The CDR3 DNA reads as TGTGCCATCGGGCCGGACTCTGGAAACACCATATATTTT. Translated, it gives CAIGPDSGNTIYF.

The chain recombines TRBV20-1 with TRBJ2-7; D gene unclear. Germline V gives CDR1 DFQATT, CDR2 SNEGSKA (reference sequence). Between the trimmed V and J ends, which lost 0 bases and 4 bases, there was a span of 1 base. The CDR3 has 10 amino acids. CDR3 coding DNA: TGCAGTGCTAGAGATTACGAGCAGTACTTC. This codes for CSARDYEQYF.

V and J are TRBV19 and TRBJ2-5; TRBD2 agrees at 10 bases. J gave up 7 bases and V 2 bases, and 7 bases lay outside the gene matches. The CDR3 is 15 residues long. Germline V gene lookup returns CDR1 LNHDA and CDR2 SQIVND (reference sequence). In DNA, the CDR3 is TGTGCCAGTAGTATACCCAGCGGGGGGGTTGGGACCCAGTACTTC. Its protein product is CASSIPSGGVGTQYF.

CDR3 DNA sequence: TGTGCCAGCACCAAGAACACTGAAGCTTTCTTT. Translation gives CASTKNTEAFF. The rearrangement uses TRBV6-6 and TRBJ1-1; D uncertain. CDR1 MNHNY and CDR2 SVGAGI come from the germline V gene (reference sequence). V was clipped by 7 bases and J by 1 base, with 4 bases between them. The CDR3 length is 11 residues.

This clone showed up just once. CDR3 nucleotides: TGTGCCAGCAGTGTGGGCAGGCGGGTCAATCAGCCCCAGCATTTT. It translates to CASSVGRRVNQPQHF. This chain uses TRBV2 with TRBJ1-5; no clear D gene. The CDR3 has 15 amino acids. Germline V gives CDR1 SNHLY, CDR2 FYNNEI. V lost 4 bases and J lost 3, with 13 bases in between.

This rearrangement joins TRBV18 to TRBJ1-2; D perhaps matches TRBD1 (6 bases). Germline V gene sequence: CDR1 KGHSH, CDR2 LQKENI. The CDR3 runs 14 residues. The V end lost 3 bases, the J end lost 8 bases, and 16 bases lay between the germline ends. In DNA, the CDR3 is TGTGCCAGCTCACCGTCCCGGGACACCGAGGGCTACACCTTC. It translates to CASSPSRDTEGYTF.

This chain links TRBV5-1 with TRBJ2-7, with D possibly being TRBD1 or TRBD2 (5 bases each). Germline lookup yields CDR1 SGHRS and CDR2 YFSETQ. The ends were cut back, 0 bases at V and 6 bases at J, with 13 bases in the middle. The CDR3 has 14 amino acids. The CDR3 reads CASSLEYGGGEQYF. The CDR3 DNA is TGCGCCAGCAGCTTGGAATATGGTGGGGGCGAGCAGTACTTC.